Below are 18 T cell receptor beta chains sequenced from a single sample in a study of T cells in localized non-small cell lung cancer. Sequencing was performed with immunoSEQ multiplex PCR; in TCRdb, only in-frame clones are kept and a portion is missing. The sample includes some 50,000 clones, about four fifths of them seen just once. This sample comprised peripheral blood mononuclear cells, obtained before any cancer treatment. These receptors all stem from a man aged 35-75 years with stage III lung adenocarcinoma.

The chain recombines TRBV6-1 with TRBJ2-7; no clear D gene. Germline CDR1 and CDR2: MNHNS and SASEGT. The CDR3 has 12 residues. The CDR3 reads CASSDNWAGQFV. CDR3 nucleotides: TGTGCCAGCAGTGATAATTGGGCAGGCCAGTTTGTC.

The J gene is TRBJ1-5, the V gene TRBV30; 7 bases fit TRBD1. Germline loops: CDR1 GTSNPN, CDR2 SVGIG (reference sequence). Germline trimming cut 2 bases from V and 3 bases from J; bases unmatched to any gene: 7. This CDR3 comprises 15 residues. The CDR3 spells CAWSQQGTYNQPQHF. DNA for the CDR3: TGTGCCTGGAGTCAACAGGGGACCTACAATCAGCCCCAGCATTTT.

The chain recombines TRBV4-1 with TRBJ1-1; the D is unclear. Germline V CDR1 and CDR2: MGHRA, YSYEKL. The CDR3 length is 14 residues. V was clipped by 1 base and J by 0 bases, with 6 bases between them. The CDR3 DNA reads TGCGCCAGCAGCCAAGGCCGGTTGAACACTGAAGCTTTCTTT. Its protein product is CASSQGRLNTEAFF.

The chain links TRBV15 to TRBJ2-5; D is unresolved. Matching the DNA end better, TRBJ2-7 makes the J call doubtful. Germline V gives CDR1 LNHNV, CDR2 YYDKDF (reference sequence). The CDR3 extends over 13 amino acids. CDR3 region: CATSRDGVDEQYF. CDR3 coding DNA: TGTGCCACCAGCAGAGATGGAGTCGACGAGCAGTACTTC.

This clone has only a few counts. The rearrangement links TRBV27 to TRBJ2-3; 8 bases match TRBD1. Germline V gives CDR1 MNHEY, CDR2 SMNVEV (reference sequence). V lost 3 bases to trimming and J lost 9 bases; unmatched junction nucleotides: 20. The CDR3 loop spans 18 amino acids. CDR3 loop: CASSLKGGRTGRGETQYF. The CDR3 region has the DNA TGTGCCAGCAGTTTGAAAGGAGGCCGGACAGGGAGAGGAGAAACGCAGTATTTT.

This chain connects TRBV7-2 to TRBJ1-3; no reliable D call. Germline-derived CDR1 and CDR2 are SGHTA and FQGNSA. The CDR3 spans 12 residues. Trimming removed 8 bases from V and 4 bases from J, with 9 bases in between. DNA of the CDR3: TGTGCCAGCGCCCTCAGGGGAAACACCATATATTTT. Amino acid sequence: CASALRGNTIYF.

The V call is TRBV5-4, the J call TRBJ2-1; 8 nucleotides align to TRBD2. CDR3 length equals 15 residues. Unmatched junction bases numbered 6, after V lost 3 bases and J lost 4 bases. Germline assignment: CDR1 SGHNT and CDR2 YYREEE (reference sequence). The CDR3 protein is CASSSGREAYNEQFF. CDR3 DNA sequence: TGTGCCAGCAGCTCTGGGCGGGAGGCGTACAATGAGCAGTTCTTC.

J is TRBJ2-7 and V is TRBV9, with D possibly being TRBD1 or TRBD2 (5 bases each). Germline lookup yields CDR1 SGDLS and CDR2 YYNGEE. Trimming cost V 1 base and J 2 bases, with 10 bases left between them. The CDR3 loop spans 14 amino acids. The CDR3 DNA sequence: TGTGCCAGCAGCGTATCAGGGACCCCCTACGAGCAGTACTTC. Translating it yields CASSVSGTPYEQYF. The whole variable domain, remainder taken from reference TRBV9 and TRBJ2-7, is DSGVTQTPKHLITATGQRVTLRCSPRSGDLSVYWYQQSLDQGLQFLIQYYNGEERAKGNILERFSAQQFPDLHSELNLSSLELGDSALYFCASSVSGTPYEQYFGPGTRLTVT.

The chain couples TRBV25-1 to TRBJ1-1; D unclear. Trimming shortened V by 6 bases and J by 3 bases, and 5 bases separated the two germline ends. The germline V gene has CDR1 MGHDK and CDR2 SYGVNS. CDR3 length: 11 amino acids. CDR3 bases: TGTGCCAGCAGCTTATACACTGAAGCTTTCTTT. It codes for CASSLYTEAFF.

This chain connects TRBV19 to TRBJ2-5, with D possibly matching TRBD1 (5 bases). CDR1 LNHDA and CDR2 SQIVND come from the germline V gene (reference sequence). This CDR3 contains 13 residues. V was shortened by 10 bases and J by 2 bases, with 14 bases between the two germline ends. The CDR3 reads CATETGDQETQYF. The CDR3 DNA reads TGTGCCACAGAAACAGGCGATCAAGAGACCCAGTACTTC.

The chain carries TRBV5-4 and TRBJ2-5, with D possibly called TRBD1 or TRBD2 (6 bases each). This CDR3 contains 14 residues. In germline, CDR1 is SGHNT, CDR2 YYREEE (reference sequence). V lost 7 bases to trimming and J lost 5 bases, with 18 bases between them. The CDR3 loop reads CASSRGAVGETQYF. CDR3 nucleotide sequence: TGTGCCAGCTCGAGGGGGGCCGTTGGGGAGACCCAGTACTTC.

This chain uses TRBV15 with TRBJ2-2; TRBD2 matches at 12 bases. The CDR3 totals 18 residues. The trim removed 4 bases at V and 0 bases at J, leaving 6 bases unmatched. The germline CDR1 and CDR2 sequences are LNHNV and YYDKDF (reference sequence). The CDR3 is CATSKTSGGLANTGELFF. The DNA of the CDR3 is TGTGCCACCAGCAAGACTAGCGGGGGTTTGGCGAACACCGGGGAGCTGTTTTTT.

The chain combines TRBV5-1 with TRBJ2-7; unclear D gene. This CDR3 is 13 amino acids long. Germline CDR1 reads SGHRS; CDR2 reads YFSETQ. Trimming cost V 4 bases and J 3 bases, with 11 bases left between them. The CDR3 sequence is CASSTYGFYEQYF. The CDR3 DNA reads as TGCGCCAGCAGCACGTACGGATTCTACGAGCAGTACTTC.

This clone showed up just a few times. The chain is built from TRBV5-4 and TRBJ2-3, with 9 positions matching TRBD2. Trimming took 4 bases from V and 3 from J; bases not matched to a gene: 6. This CDR3 is 15 amino acids long. Germline V CDR1 and CDR2: SGHNT, YYREEE (reference sequence). Written as DNA, the CDR3 is TGTGCCAGCAGCCGCGGGACTAGCCCAACAGATACGCAGTATTTT. Translated: CASSRGTSPTDTQYF. Combining the CDR3 with reference TRBV5-4 and TRBJ2-3 gives the whole variable domain ETGVTQSPTHLIKTRGQQVTLRCSSQSGHNTVSWYQQALGQGPQFIFQYYREEENGRGNFPPRFSGLQFPNYSSELNVNALELDDSALYLCASSRGTSPTDTQYFGPGTRLTVL.

The chain combines TRBV18 with TRBJ1-5; no clear D gene. V was clipped by 3 bases and J by 6 bases, with 9 bases between them. This CDR3 is 13 amino acids long. Per the germline V gene, CDR1 is KGHSH and CDR2 is LQKENI. In DNA, the CDR3 is TGTGCCAGCTCACCCTCGGGGTTTCAGCCCCAGCATTTT. It specifies CASSPSGFQPQHF.

This clone was seen a handful of times. The rearrangement uses TRBV11-2 and TRBJ2-3; TRBD2 matches at 10 bases. Per the germline V gene, CDR1 is SGHAT and CDR2 is FQNNGV. J lost 1 base, V lost 3 bases, and 1 base had no gene match. The CDR3 has 15 amino acids. Here the CDR3 reads CASSFLAGGTDTQYF. The CDR3 DNA reads TGTGCCAGCAGCTTTCTAGCGGGGGGCACAGATACGCAGTATTTT.

V gene TRBV6-5 combines with J gene TRBJ2-7; either TRBD1 or TRBD2 may fit D (5 bases each). Germline V gene lookup returns CDR1 MNHEY and CDR2 SVGAGI. Deletions cut 0 bases from V and 4 bases from J, with 7 bases between. The CDR3 has 13 residues. The chain's CDR3 is CASSYSREYEQYF. The CDR3 region has the DNA TGTGCCAGCAGTTACTCCAGGGAGTACGAGCAGTACTTC.

This rearrangement joins TRBV5-4 to TRBJ1-1, with D possibly TRBD1 on 5 matching bases. Trimming removed 5 bases at V and 8 bases at J, with 13 bases between. Per germline, CDR1 SGHNT and CDR2 YYREEE (reference sequence). The CDR3 has 12 residues. The CDR3 region is CASSLQGREAFF. The CDR3 DNA is TGTGCCAGCAGTCTCCAGGGTAGGGAAGCTTTCTTT. The full variable domain, its missing parts supplied by reference TRBV5-4 and TRBJ1-1, is ETGVTQSPTHLIKTRGQQVTLRCSSQSGHNTVSWYQQALGQGPQFIFQYYREEENGRGNFPPRFSGLQFPNYSSELNVNALELDDSALYLCASSLQGREAFFGQGTRLTVV.